A selection of T cell receptor beta chains follows, all from one sample in a study of shared T cell receptors in the human thymus. The assay was immunoSEQ multiplex PCR, and TCRdb's table has in-frame clones only and misses some. The table lists about 380,000 clones, approximately 95% of them singletons. Source material: thymocytes. The receptors here all came from a human donor. Each CDR3 is given with its conserved first and last residue. Fields, in order: D gene, V gene, clone size, J gene, CDR3 DNA, CDR3 protein. D genes are given only for firm matches. Rows may omit the clone size; those that give it use once, few, many or a size class.

>NA|TRBV5-8|NA|TRBJ1-1
TGTGCCAGCAGCTCCCCGGGACGACGGAACACTGAAGCTTTCTTT
CASSSPGRRNTEAFF
>TRBD1|TRBV27|once|TRBJ1-1
TGTGCCAGCAGTTTCGCGGACAGGGGGAACACTGAAGCTTTCTTT
CASSFADRGNTEAFF
>TRBD1|TRBV4-3|NA|TRBJ1-1
TGCGCCAGCAGCCAAGAGAGGGGGCGGGACACTGAAGCTTTCTTT
CASSQERGRDTEAFF
>TRBD2|TRBV7-9|NA|TRBJ2-3
TGTGCCATTAGGCGGGAGGAGTTACGCACAGATACGCAGTATTTT
CAIRREELRTDTQYF
>NA|TRBV9|NA|TRBJ2-3
TGTGCCAGCAGCCGCCGGAGGGGGGAGGGCTTGACAGATACGCAGTATTTT
CASSRRRGEGLTDTQYF
>NA|TRBV27|NA|TRBJ2-1
TGTGCCAGCAGTTCCCCTGGCGGGACAGAGTTTTACAATGAGCAGTTCTTC
CASSSPGGTEFYNEQFF
>NA|TRBV27|NA|TRBJ2-7
TGTGCCAGCAGTTCCCAGCGAAACAGACAGGTTTTCTCCTCGTGGAGCTTC
CASSSQRNRQVFSSWSF
>TRBD1|TRBV5-1|NA|TRBJ1-6
TGCGCCAGCAGCTTGCTAGACAGGGGGAATTCACCCCTCCACTTT
CASSLLDRGNSPLHF
>NA|TRBV9|NA|TRBJ2-7
TGTGCCAGCAGCTATGACTGGACCGACTACGAGCAGTACTTC
CASSYDWTDYEQYF
>NA|TRBV7-6|NA|TRBJ2-1
TGTGCCAGCAGTCAGCTACATGAGCAGTTCTTC
CASSQLHEQFF
>TRBD1|TRBV5-4|NA|TRBJ1-4
TGTGCCAGCAGCTTGGGTACGGCAGGGGGCGAAAAACTGTTTTTT
CASSLGTAGGEKLFF
>TRBD2|TRBV19|NA|TRBJ2-7
TGTGCCAGTAGTATGGAGTGGGGCGGGACTAGCGAATACGAGCAGTACTTC
CASSMEWGGTSEYEQYF
>NA|TRBV27|few|TRBJ1-4
TGTGCCAGCAGTCCCGGTCGACGGGGGATTGAAAAACTGTTTTTT
CASSPGRRGIEKLFF
>TRBD1|TRBV7-2|NA|TRBJ1-3
TGTGCCAGCAGCGCCACCGGCGAGGGGGCTATAGGAAACACCATATATTTT
CASSATGEGAIGNTIYF
>TRBD2|TRBV19|NA|TRBJ2-1
TGTGCCTGTCGGGAGAGCGGGAGAATCTACAATGAGCAGTTCTTC
CACRESGRIYNEQFF
>NA|TRBV7-9|NA|TRBJ2-4
TGTGCCAGCAGCGGTGAGGAGGGAAACATTCAGTACTTC
CASSGEEGNIQYF
>NA|TRBV4-1|NA|TRBJ2-7
TGCGCCAGCAGCCAAGATGTCATCGAGACTCGCCCCTACGAGCAGTACTTC
CASSQDVIETRPYEQYF
>NA|TRBV28|NA|TRBJ2-7
TGTGCCAGCAGTACACTAGTGCCCCCGTCCTACGAGCAGTACTTC
CASSTLVPPSYEQYF
>NA|TRBV28|NA|TRBJ2-1
TGTGCCAGCAGTTTTAGGTCCCCGAGCTCCTACAATGAGCAGTTCTTC
CASSFRSPSSYNEQFF
>TRBD1|TRBV5-4|NA|TRBJ2-7
TGTGCCAGCAGCCTCAGGGGGCCTAACAACGAGCAGTACTTC
CASSLRGPNNEQYF
>TRBD2|TRBV10-1|NA|TRBJ2-3
TGCGCCAGCGCCTCTGGGGCTAGCGGGAGGTCTAGCACAGATACGCAGTATTTT
CASASGASGRSSTDTQYF
>TRBD1|TRBV19|NA|TRBJ1-5
TGTGCCAGTAGTATCCCGGTGAACTCCGACAGGGGCCATCAGCCCCAGCATTTT
CASSIPVNSDRGHQPQHF
>TRBD1|TRBV19|NA|TRBJ2-1
TGTGCCAGTAGGCCGGGACAGGGTATTGTCAATGAGCAGTTCTTC
CASRPGQGIVNEQFF
>NA|TRBV15|NA|TRBJ2-1
TGTGCCACCAGCAGAGTTGCGGTCCGAGACACCCGTAGGAATGAGCAGTTCTTC
CATSRVAVRDTRRNEQFF
>TRBD1|TRBV28|NA|TRBJ2-2
TGTGCCAGCAGTTTCGGGACAGGGGACGGGGAGCTGTTTTTT
CASSFGTGDGELFF
>TRBD2|TRBV28|NA|TRBJ2-3
TGTGCCAGCACCCCCCGGACTAGCGGGAGTTATGATACGCAGTATTTT
CASTPRTSGSYDTQYF
>NA|TRBV27|NA|TRBJ2-7
TGTGCCAGCAGTTTATCCCAGGGTAGGTGCGAGCAGTACTTC
CASSLSQGRCEQYF
>TRBD1|TRBV19|NA|TRBJ1-4
TGTGCCAGTAGTCCGCCTGGACAGGGTACCGAAAAACTGTTTTTT
CASSPPGQGTEKLFF
>TRBD1|TRBV6-4|NA|TRBJ1-5
TGTGCCAGCAGGAGACAGGGTTCGGATCAGCCCCAGCATTTT
CASRRQGSDQPQHF
>NA|TRBV6-5|NA|TRBJ1-3
TGTGCCAGCAGTTACCGGGCAGGGGTACCTGGAAACACCATATATTTT
CASSYRAGVPGNTIYF
>NA|TRBV14|NA|TRBJ2-1
TGTGCCAGCAGCCAAGGCTCGCGGCAGTACAATGAGCAGTTCTTC
CASSQGSRQYNEQFF
>NA|TRBV4-3|NA|TRBJ2-1
TGCGCCAGCAGCCAAGATTGGAATGAGCAGTTCTTC
CASSQDWNEQFF
>NA|TRBV27|NA|TRBJ2-7
TGTGCCAGCAGTCCGGGGGGACAGTGGACGAGACCCTACGACGAGCAGTACTTC
CASSPGGQWTRPYDEQYF
>NA|TRBV29-1|NA|TRBJ2-1
TGCAGCGTTGAGGCGGCAGACTACAATGAGCAGTTCTTC
CSVEAADYNEQFF
>TRBD2|TRBV11-2|once|TRBJ2-1
TGTGCCAGCAGCTTCGGACTAGCGGGAGCGAGCTCCTACAATGAGCAGTTCTTC
CASSFGLAGASSYNEQFF
>NA|TRBV6-5|NA|TRBJ1-4
TGTGCCAGCAGTTACTCCCGGGGCGCTGATGAAAAACTGTTTTTT
CASSYSRGADEKLFF
>NA|TRBV7-3|NA|TRBJ2-1
TGTGCCAGCAGCTTAGCCAAAACAGGGATATGTGCCAATAGCTCCTACAATGAGCAGTTCTTC
CASSLAKTGICANSSYNEQFF
>TRBD1|TRBV2|NA|TRBJ1-1
TGTGCCAGGGGGGACAGGGGAGTGACTGAAGCTTTCTTT
CARGDRGVTEAFF
>NA|TRBV5-6|NA|TRBJ2-1
TGTGCCAGCAGCTTGGTTCGTGTAGCGGTTTACAATGAGCAGTTCTTC
CASSLVRVAVYNEQFF
>NA|TRBV2|NA|TRBJ1-4
TGTGCCAGCAGTTGTGACCTCTCCAATGGGGAAAAACTGTTTTTT
CASSCDLSNGEKLFF
>NA|TRBV6-6|NA|TRBJ2-6
TGTGCCAGCCGATCCGGCTCTGGGGCCAACGTCCTGACTTTC
CASRSGSGANVLTF
>TRBD2|TRBV5-6|NA|TRBJ2-6
TGTGCCAGCAGCTTGGCGGGCGGGGGGAGCTCTGGGGCCAACGTCCTGACTTTC
CASSLAGGGSSGANVLTF
>NA|TRBV5-6|once|TRBJ1-2
TGTGCCAGCAGCCCCCCCGAATGGCCTGGGGTGGGGAATGGGGATGGCTACACCTTC
CASSPPEWPGVGNGDGYTF
>TRBD1|TRBV15|few|TRBJ2-1
TGTGCCACCAGCAGACCGGGACAGGGGGGCAATGAGCAGTTCTTC
CATSRPGQGGNEQFF
>NA|TRBV21-1|NA|TRBJ1-1
TGTGCCAGCAGCGCCCGGGACGCCGGGAACACTGAAGCTTTCTTT
CASSARDAGNTEAFF
>NA|TRBV10-3|NA|TRBJ2-7
TGTGCCATCAGTGAGGGGGCGAGGTACGAGCAGTACTTC
CAISEGARYEQYF
>TRBD2|TRBV19|NA|TRBJ2-1
TGTGCCAGTACCCCCGGGGGGGCAGCGTATTGGAATGAGCAGTTCTTC
CASTPGGAAYWNEQFF
>TRBD1|TRBV7-7|NA|TRBJ1-5
TGTGCCAGCAGGCCCCGGACAGGGAGGAATCAGCCCCAGCATTTT
CASRPRTGRNQPQHF
>NA|TRBV28|few|TRBJ1-3
TGTGCCAGCAGACAAGACAGGTACTCTGGAAACACCATATATTTT
CASRQDRYSGNTIYF
>NA|TRBV28|NA|TRBJ2-7
TGTGCCAGCAGTTGCCCCAAACAGGGAAGTAGGTCCTACGAGCAGTACTTC
CASSCPKQGSRSYEQYF
>NA|TRBV15|NA|TRBJ1-5
TGTGCCACCAGCAGAGAAGACAGTACTAACCATCAGCCCCAGCATTTT
CATSREDSTNHQPQHF